Shown below are 22 T cell receptor beta chains from a single sample sequenced in a study of blood T cells in healthy people across ages. For the second PCR, which ran for 7 to 11 cycles, a sample-barcoded 5' primer and a J-beta primer mix were used. TCRdb recomputed calls from the 5' RACE reads with MiXCR, one row per CDR3 protein. The table lists about 1.4 million distinct CDR3 sequences, around 55% of them singletons. The sequencing sample was made of blood. These receptor sequences come from a man in his late teens or twenties in good health.

In its sample, this clonotype was seen a few times. The genes are TRBV20-1 and TRBJ2-7; unclear D gene. Germline CDR1 DFQATT, CDR2 SNEGSKA (reference sequence). V was cut by 0 bases and J by 3 bases, with 9 bases left in between. The CDR3 is 13 amino acids. Here the CDR3 reads CSARESFRYEQYF. Written as DNA, the CDR3 is TGCAGTGCTAGAGAAAGTTTCCGCTACGAGCAGTACTTC.

This chain links TRBV28 with TRBJ2-5; 8 bases align to TRBD1. Trimming removed 5 bases from V and 5 bases from J; junction bases left unmatched: 7. This CDR3 has 14 amino acids. CDR1 MDHEN and CDR2 SYDVKM come from the germline V gene. CDR3 in amino acids: CASSQRTGMETQYF. As DNA, the CDR3 is TGTGCCAGCAGTCAAAGGACAGGGATGGAGACCCAGTACTTC.

V gene TRBV28 combines with J gene TRBJ2-7; perhaps TRBD2 as D (6 bases). The J call could be wrong; TRBJ2-5 is a better fit for the DNA end. CDR3 length: 13 residues. Germline values: CDR1 MDHEN, CDR2 SYDVKM. The CDR3 is CASSWGLPGTQYF. The CDR3 DNA is TGTGCCAGCAGTTGGGGACTCCCGGGGACCCAGTACTTC.

The CDR3 region has the DNA TGCAGTGCTCCCGACAGGGGCGAGCAGTACTTC. As protein: CSAPDRGEQYF. V and J are TRBV20-1 and TRBJ2-7, with 8 positions matching TRBD1. The CDR3 runs to 11 residues. V was clipped by 5 bases and J by 6 bases; unmatched bases: 3. Germline V CDR1 and CDR2: DFQATT, SNEGSKA (reference sequence).

Only a few counts were recorded for this clonotype. The CDR3 nucleotides are TGTGCCAGCACCGGGGATAATGAGCAGTTCTTC. It codes for CASTGDNEQFF. The genes are TRBV12-3 or TRBV12-4 and TRBJ2-1; perhaps TRBD2 as D (5 bases). With 7 bases removed from V and 7 bases from J, the gap between germline ends came to 8 bases. The CDR3 sequence is 11 residues long.

V is TRBV29-1 and J is TRBJ2-3, with D tentatively TRBD1 (6 bases). V lost 6 bases to trimming and J lost 0 bases, with 16 bases between them. The germline gives CDR1 SQVTM, CDR2 ANQGSEA. CDR3 length: 15 residues. CDR3 coding DNA: TGCAGCGTGGAACGGACAGATACTAGCACAGATACGCAGTATTTT. This gives the protein CSVERTDTSTDTQYF.

The J gene is TRBJ1-2, the V gene TRBV12-3 or TRBV12-4; no firm D call. CDR3 length: 14 residues. The ends were cut back, 6 bases at V and 6 bases at J, with 17 bases in the middle. DNA of the CDR3: TGTGCCAGCAGGGAAGAGACTACGGCGGATGGCTACACCTTC. Amino acid sequence: CASREETTADGYTF.

The chain recombines TRBV3-1 with TRBJ2-3; 12 positions match TRBD2. This CDR3 comprises 17 residues. CDR1 and CDR2 from the germline V gene are LGHDT and YNNKEL (reference sequence). The J segment lost 0 bases and the V segment lost 2 bases, leaving 3 bases of the junction unmatched. The chain's CDR3 is CASSQLAGGASTDTQYF. The CDR3, as DNA: TGTGCCAGCAGCCAACTAGCGGGAGGGGCCAGCACAGATACGCAGTATTTT.

The chain employs TRBV7-6 and TRBJ1-2; the D gene is possibly TRBD1 (5 bases). Germline V lookup: CDR1 SGHVS, CDR2 FNYEAQ. The CDR3 covers 14 residues. V was cut by 2 bases and J by 9 bases, with 16 bases left in between. This CDR3 reads CASSLSNLGASYTF. In DNA form, the CDR3 reads TGTGCCAGCAGCTTAAGCAATTTAGGGGCAAGCTACACCTTC.

This clonotype was observed a handful of times. The chain joins TRBV29-1 to TRBJ2-5; no clear D gene. The germline V and J ends were trimmed by 4 bases and 5 bases, with 14 bases remaining between them. The CDR3 length is 13 residues. Per germline, CDR1 SQVTM and CDR2 ANQGSEA. The CDR3 loop reads CSVGGRSRETQYF. The CDR3 region has the DNA TGCAGCGTTGGTGGGCGATCCCGGGAGACCCAGTACTTC.

The genes are TRBV9 and TRBJ2-4; 7 bases are a match to TRBD2. The junction had 19 bases not matched to a gene; V was cut back by 3 bases and J by 13 bases. Germline V gene data show CDR1 as SGDLS and CDR2 as YYNGEE. The CDR3 is 16 residues long. The CDR3, as DNA: TGTGCCAGCAGCGCGCCCGGGACTACCCCTTTTTATGAGCAGTACTTC. Protein sequence: CASSAPGTTPFYEQYF.

This rearrangement joins TRBV20-1 to TRBJ2-4, with 11 bases identical to TRBD2. The J call is in doubt because the DNA end fits TRBJ2-5 better. This CDR3 comprises 15 residues. Germline lookup yields CDR1 DFQATT and CDR2 SNEGSKA (reference sequence). The CDR3 nucleotides read TGCAGTGCGGTCACTAGCGGGGGATTCCAAGAGACCCAGTACTTC. Translation gives CSAVTSGGFQETQYF.

There are a few counts of this clonotype. The V call is TRBV7-9, the J call TRBJ2-3, with D possibly being TRBD1 (6 bases). V lost 1 base, J lost 3 bases, and 11 bases lay in between. This CDR3 is 15 amino acids long. Germline assignment: CDR1 SEHNR and CDR2 FQNEAQ (reference sequence). The CDR3 reads CASSLEQGGTDTQYF. Written as DNA, the CDR3 is TGTGCCAGCAGCTTAGAACAGGGCGGGACAGATACGCAGTATTTT.

There are many counts of this clonotype. The chain employs TRBV11-2 and TRBJ2-7; TRBD2 is a possible D gene (6 bases). Trimming removed 5 bases from V and 1 base from J, with 12 bases in between. This CDR3 is built from 14 residues. Germline V gene data show CDR1 as SGHAT and CDR2 as FQNNGV. The CDR3 DNA reads TGTGCCAGCAGCCCCGGTGGAGGGTCCTACGAGCAGTACTTC. Its translation: CASSPGGGSYEQYF.

This chain connects TRBV6-2 or TRBV6-3 to TRBJ2-4; D assignment may be TRBD1 or TRBD2 (5 bases each). The J call may be mistaken, given a closer DNA end match to TRBJ2-7. Germline-derived CDR1 and CDR2 are MNHEY and SVGEGT. The CDR3 totals 14 residues. The CDR3 region is CASSESRDDYEQYF. The CDR3 region has the DNA TGTGCCAGCAGTGAAAGCCGGGACGACTACGAGCAGTACTTC.

This clonotype was recorded a few times. V gene TRBV15 combines with J gene TRBJ2-7; unclear D gene. The germline gives CDR1 LNHNV, CDR2 YYDKDF (reference sequence). This CDR3 contains 14 residues. Trimming removed 3 bases from V and 4 bases from J, with 13 bases in between. CDR3 DNA: TGTGCCACCAGCAGCACAGAGGAATCGTACGAGCAGTACTTC. It translates to CATSSTEESYEQYF.

The CDR3 DNA is TGTGCCAGCAGTGCCATAGGGGCCTACGAGCAGTACTTC. This gives the protein CASSAIGAYEQYF. The gene calls are TRBV6-1 and TRBJ2-4; D might be TRBD1 (5 bases). The J call may not be correct, given that the DNA end is closer to TRBJ2-7. The germline V gene has CDR1 MNHNS and CDR2 SASEGT. This CDR3 contains 13 residues.

This clonotype was seen just once. This sequence may be a read error, since a much larger clone differs from it by one base. V and J are TRBV7-9 and TRBJ1-5; TRBD1 agrees at 7 bases. CDR1 SEHNR and CDR2 FQNEAQ come from the germline V gene (reference sequence). This CDR3 region has 17 residues. The CDR3 loop is CAGSLGLRGGVDQPQHF. The CDR3 DNA follows: TGTGCCGGCAGCTTAGGGCTCAGGGGGGGGGTAGATCAGCCCCAGCATTTT.

The rearrangement uses TRBV4-1 and TRBJ2-1; 8 positions match TRBD2. The trim removed 1 base at V and 8 bases at J, leaving 7 bases unmatched. The length of the CDR3 is 15 residues. Germline CDR1 and CDR2: MGHRA and YSYEKL. Written as DNA, the CDR3 is TGCGCCAGCAGCCAAGTGACTAGCGAGACGGATGAGCAGTTCTTC. This sequence encodes CASSQVTSETDEQFF.

This rearrangement joins TRBV29-1 to TRBJ1-1; D not certain. V lost 4 bases and J lost 2, with 11 bases in between. The CDR3 extends over 13 amino acids. Germline lookup yields CDR1 SQVTM and CDR2 ANQGSEA. The chain's CDR3 is CSVATILNTEAFF. CDR3 bases: TGCAGCGTTGCCACGATCTTAAACACTGAAGCTTTCTTT. Full variable domain (missing parts from reference TRBV29-1 and TRBJ1-1): SAVISQKPSRDICQRGTSLTIQCQVDSQVTMMFWYRQQPGQSLTLIATANQGSEATYESGFVIDKFPISRPNLTFSTLTVSNMSPEDSSIYLCSVATILNTEAFFGQGTRLTVV.

The chain employs TRBV10-3 and TRBJ2-5; 7 bases are shared with TRBD2. CDR3 size: 18 residues. Trimming cost V 3 bases and J 0 bases; bases outside gene matches: 13. Germline CDR1 is ENHRY and CDR2 is SYGVKD. Here the CDR3 reads CAISDFSRASGNQETQYF. CDR3 DNA sequence: TGTGCCATCAGTGATTTCTCGCGGGCTAGCGGAAACCAAGAGACCCAGTACTTC.

DNA for the CDR3: TGTGCCAGCAGTTACAAGAGCGGCTACACCTTC. Translated, it gives CASSYKSGYTF. V and J are TRBV6-2 or TRBV6-3 and TRBJ1-2; D is uncertain. The ends were cut back, 2 bases at V and 8 bases at J, with 6 bases in the middle. Germline V gives CDR1 MNHEY, CDR2 SVGEGT. The CDR3 consists of 11 residues.